The sequence of this T cell receptor beta chain was determined in a study of CD8 T cells in ankylosing spondylitis. Study-wide results and limits: Clones tied to disease were said to be significantly enriched in matched ankylosing spondylitis synovial fluid. What appeared characteristic of ankylosing spondylitis blood was a TCR beta motif of under 10 highly homologous variants.

In this sample, this clonotype turned up many times. Its antigen is undetermined. Quantitative molecular-barcoded 5'-RACE generated the TCR beta libraries. Each CDR3 protein is one row after TCRdb ran MiXCR on the 5' RACE reads. This table has more than 150,000 distinct CDR3 sequences, roughly 18% appearing once. The CDR3 loop spans 14 amino acids. The V and J ends lost 6 bases and 1 base, in that order; junction bases with no gene match: 5. The germline CDR1 and CDR2 sequences are MNHEY and SMNVEV (reference sequence). The receptor comes from a male donor aged 5 to 30 with ankylosing spondylitis or in good health (not recorded which). The sequencing sample was made of blood, either unsorted or a sorted T cell fraction (not recorded which). V usage is TRBV27 and J usage is TRBJ1-1, with 7 bases lining up with TRBD1. CDR3 DNA: TGTGCCAGCAGGCCAAGGACAGGGAACACTGAAGCTTTCTTT. Residues: CASRPRTGNTEAFF.